This TCR beta chain was captured in a study of T-cell reconstitution after alpha-beta-depleted transplantation in children. Using unique molecular identifiers, the investigators prepared the TCRbeta library. One entry per CDR3 protein results from TCRdb running MiXCR on the PCR reads. The sample lists hundreds of thousands of distinct CDR3 sequences; 10% to 15% were seen once. In its sample, this clonotype was seen many times. Its specificity is not known. The germline V gene has CDR1 SGHTA and CDR2 FQGTGA. The CDR3 runs 12 residues. V gave up 6 bases and J gave up 7 bases, with 11 bases separating them. Broader study findings: Counts and diversity of T cells one year after transplant came mostly from newly produced T cells.

The sequence was collected from a male patient younger than 18 who had a stem cell transplant for acute myeloid leukemia, so the T cells may come from the graft donor. The sequences come from PBMCs, mostly from graft donor cells, collected 360 days after TCRalphabeta/CD19-depleted stem cell transplant. The rearrangement joins TRBV7-3 to TRBJ2-3; TRBD1 or TRBD2 may be the D gene (5 bases each). The CDR3 DNA sequence: TGTGCCAGCAGTCGGGGCCCGAATACGCAGTATTTT. Translated: CASSRGPNTQYF.